This T cell receptor beta chain was obtained from a study of blood T cell repertoires in COVID-19. Study-wide background: Acute and convalescent COVID-19 specimens originated in the United States, Italy and Spain. The cDNA or gDNA used as material had been derived from T cells, B-cell-depleted T cells, or PBMCs.

CDR3 size: 14 residues. Germline CDR1 and CDR2: LNHNV and YYDKDF (reference sequence). V was cut by 6 bases and J by 1 base, with 10 bases left in between. As processed by the authors: Amplification of reference gene primers provided the estimated nucleated cell counts. Generated by immunoSEQ multiplex PCR, the TCRdb table keeps only in-frame clones and is missing some. V, J and clone size were drawn from that table, and D and trimming were deduced from the DNA. The sample lists over 100,000 clones, roughly 80% occurring once. For this clone: This CDR3 is also generated by other DNA sequences in the sample.

The sequencing sample was made of peripheral blood. This clonotype originated in a man aged 60-69 years with acute or convalescent COVID-19. The chain has TRBV15 and TRBJ1-5; maybe TRBD1 (5 bases). The CDR3 region has the DNA TGTGCCACCAGTCGGGGGGGGAGCAATCAGCCCCAGCATTTT. Protein sequence: CATSRGGSNQPQHF.